These T cell receptor beta chains were read from a single sample in a study of identical twins. TCRdb re-analysed the 5' RACE reads in MiXCR, keeping a single row per CDR3 protein. Of hundreds of thousands of distinct CDR3 sequences listed, around 8.1% were seen once; the top ten hold 1.9%. The data also belong to a second study, concerning yellow fever vaccine responses in identical twins.

Sequencing was done on a sample of memory (CD45RO+) T cells sorted from blood. The receptors were sampled from a woman in her late teens or twenties in good health. The CDR3 runs from the conserved cysteine through the conserved F or W. A D gene is named only where the DNA matches it firmly. Some rows mark clone size as missing; the rest say once, few, many or name a class of expanded clone.

v_call	d_call	j_call	clone_size	cdr3_aa	cdr3_nt
TRBV28	TRBD2	TRBJ2-4	NA	CASSLSGGKNIEYF	TGTGCCAGCAGTTTATCGGGAGGCAAAAACATTGAGTACTTC
TRBV4-2	NA	TRBJ2-2	many	CASSQADTLASSELFF	TGTGCCAGCAGCCAAGCGGACACGCTTGCGTCTAGTGAGCTGTTTTTT
TRBV4-3	TRBD2	TRBJ2-2	NA	CASSQETSGTLTGELFF	TGCGCCAGCAGCCAAGAAACTAGCGGGACCCTAACCGGGGAGCTGTTTTTT
TRBV25-1	TRBD1	TRBJ2-7	few	CASSSTGGSAEQYF	TGTGCCAGCAGTTCAACAGGGGGCTCGGCCGAGCAGTACTTC
TRBV2	NA	TRBJ2-3	NA	CASNYRASTTDTQYF	TGTGCCAGCAACTATAGAGCCTCGACCACAGATACGCAGTATTTT
TRBV5-1	TRBD2	TRBJ2-1	NA	CASSLVSGGLYNEQFF	TGCGCCAGCAGCTTGGTTAGCGGGGGGTTGTACAATGAGCAGTTCTTC
TRBV29-1	NA	TRBJ2-2	few	CSVGITNTGELFF	TGCAGCGTTGGAATTACGAACACCGGGGAGCTGTTTTTT
TRBV9	TRBD2	TRBJ2-3	NA	CASSVASGGADTQYF	TGTGCCAGCAGCGTAGCTAGCGGGGGGGCAGATACGCAGTATTTT
TRBV3-1	TRBD1	TRBJ2-5	many	CASSRAEGAWETQYF	TGTGCCAGCAGCCGAGCAGAGGGGGCCTGGGAGACCCAGTACTTC
TRBV4-3	TRBD2	TRBJ2-3	NA	CASSQDWGLAGTDTQYF	TGCGCCAGCAGCCAAGATTGGGGACTAGCGGGCACAGATACGCAGTATTTT
TRBV25-1	TRBD1	TRBJ2-2	many	CASRDRMLRRELFF	TGTGCCAGCAGGGACAGGATGCTAAGAAGGGAGCTGTTTTTT
TRBV28	NA	TRBJ1-5	few	CASSLWGQPQHF	TGTGCCAGCAGTTTATGGGGTCAGCCCCAGCATTTT
TRBV20-1	NA	TRBJ2-1	few	CSARQPPVQFF	TGCAGTGCCCGGCAGCCCCCTGTACAGTTCTTC
TRBV28	NA	TRBJ1-5	few	CASSLGAEPYSNQPQHF	TGTGCCAGCAGCCTCGGCGCAGAACCATATAGCAATCAGCCCCAGCATTTT
TRBV11-3	TRBD1	TRBJ2-2	many	CASSFDRGTSTGELFF	TGTGCCAGCAGCTTCGACAGGGGAACGAGCACCGGGGAGCTGTTTTTT
TRBV5-1	NA	TRBJ2-7	many	CASSRDSYEQYF	TGCGCCAGCAGCAGGGACTCCTACGAGCAGTACTTC
TRBV11-2	TRBD1	TRBJ1-4	NA	CASSPLSGTGDEKLFF	TGTGCCAGCAGCCCCTTATCCGGGACAGGGGATGAAAAACTGTTTTTT
TRBV6-5	NA	TRBJ1-5	NA	CASSYSWAPSGHQPQHF	TGTGCCAGCAGTTACTCGTGGGCCCCCTCGGGCCATCAGCCCCAGCATTTT
TRBV7-2	TRBD2	TRBJ2-7	NA	CASSLGASGREQYF	TGTGCCAGCAGCTTAGGGGCTAGCGGGCGCGAGCAGTACTTC
TRBV6-1	NA	TRBJ1-1	NA	CASEIGTEAFF	TGTGCCAGCGAGATCGGGACTGAAGCTTTCTTT
TRBV5-6	NA	TRBJ2-5	many	CASSLAVGVGQETQYF	TGTGCCAGCAGCTTGGCGGTCGGGGTTGGGCAAGAGACCCAGTACTTC
TRBV15	NA	TRBJ2-5	NA	CATSRGQGGETQYF	TGTGCCACCAGCAGAGGACAGGGAGGAGAGACCCAGTACTTC
TRBV6-1	NA	TRBJ1-2	many	CASSPTGEKYYGYTF	TGTGCCAGCAGCCCAACGGGGGAAAAGTACTATGGCTACACCTTC
TRBV7-2	TRBD2	TRBJ2-1	NA	CASSSPGLAGNNEQFF	TGTGCCAGCAGCTCCCCGGGACTAGCGGGTAACAATGAGCAGTTCTTC
TRBV7-2	NA	TRBJ2-7	many	CASSPPGRGLGEQYF	TGTGCCAGCAGCCCACCGGGACGGGGGTTGGGCGAGCAGTACTTC
TRBV11-1	NA	TRBJ2-3	few	CASSLADNRYTQYF	TGTGCCAGCAGCTTGGCCGACAATCGATATACGCAGTATTTT
TRBV15	NA	TRBJ2-7	NA	CATSRGSFTYEQYF	TGTGCCACCAGCAGAGGAAGTTTCACCTACGAGCAGTACTTC
TRBV5-6	NA	TRBJ1-1	NA	CASSPNYGTEAFF	TGTGCCAGCAGCCCAAACTACGGAACTGAAGCTTTCTTT
TRBV20-1	NA	TRBJ2-2	many	CSARDHRDYGELFF	TGCAGTGCTAGAGATCATAGGGATTACGGGGAGCTGTTTTTT
TRBV7-6	NA	TRBJ1-1	NA	CASSLRILGTGSTEAFF	TGTGCCAGCAGCTTGCGTATCCTGGGTACAGGGAGCACTGAAGCTTTCTTT
TRBV7-2	TRBD1	TRBJ2-3	NA	CASSPMVGQSTDTQYF	TGTGCCAGCAGCCCCATGGTGGGACAGAGCACAGATACGCAGTATTTT
TRBV4-3	NA	TRBJ2-5	NA	CASSRNADWGQESQYF	TGCGCCAGCAGCCGCAATGCCGACTGGGGCCAAGAGTCCCAGTACTTC
TRBV7-8	NA	TRBJ2-7	NA	CASTSLGAALSF	TGTGCCAGCACCTCGTTGGGGGCAGCCCTTTCCTTC